A few counts support the clone carrying this TCR beta chain. CDR1 and CDR2 from the germline V gene are GTSNPN and SVGIG (reference sequence). This CDR3 is built from 14 residues. Trimming cost V 2 bases and J 0 bases, with 9 bases left between them. The sample originates from a study of blood T cells in healthy people across ages. PCR was performed a second time for about 6 to 11 cycles using a sample-barcoded 5' primer and a J-beta primer mix. TCRdb reanalysed the 5' RACE reads using MiXCR and keeps one entry per CDR3 protein. In the table there are around 900,000 distinct CDR3 sequences, roughly 26% of which are singletons.

Specimen: blood. The V and J genes are TRBV30 and TRBJ2-3; D is unresolved. This receptor was taken from a woman at least 80 years old in good health. The CDR3 bases are TGTGCCTGGAGTAAGGTCTTAAGCACAGATACGCAGTATTTT. Translating gives CAWSKVLSTDTQYF.